These 16 T cell receptor beta chains came from one sample sequenced in a study of quantifying T cell responses using KT2 cells. Study as a whole: cDNA was made from DNase-treated RNA using alpha and beta constant primers.

Each cDNA got a UMI-containing oligo ligated at its 3' end. First-round PCR used 3 to 4 cycles and beta primers RC1.1 and RC1.2 covering TRBC1 and TRBC2. TCRdb passed the UMI-ligation and nested PCR reads through MiXCR, listing each CDR3 protein once. The sample lists fewer than 40,000 distinct CDR3 sequences, about 7.1% occurring once. The sample comprised PBMCs spiked with cells of the T cell clone KT2. The receptors come from a human donor.

This chain connects TRBV7-2 to TRBJ1-6, with D possibly being TRBD1 (5 bases). V gave up 3 bases and J gave up 6 bases, with 9 bases separating them. Germline CDR1 reads SGHTA; CDR2 reads FQGNSA. This CDR3 spans 14 amino acids. In nucleotides, the CDR3 is TGTGCCAGCAGCTTCGGGGCAGCTAATTCACCCCTCCACTTT. It specifies CASSFGAANSPLHF.

This clonotype appeared many times. V is TRBV7-9 and J is TRBJ2-1; TRBD2 is a possible D gene (5 bases). The CDR3 has 19 residues. V lost 5 bases and J 3 bases, leaving 26 bases between the germline ends. Germline V gene sequence: CDR1 SEHNR, CDR2 FQNEAQ (reference sequence). CDR3 sequence: CASSPIIERSLTYYNEQFF. CDR3 coding DNA: TGTGCCAGCAGCCCAATTATTGAGCGGTCGCTTACTTACTACAATGAGCAGTTCTTC.

This clonotype was counted at least ten times. The V call is TRBV18, the J call TRBJ1-4; 7 bases match TRBD1. The CDR3 sequence is 13 residues long. Trimming took 6 bases from V and 7 from J; bases not matched to a gene: 5. Per the germline V gene, CDR1 is KGHSH and CDR2 is LQKENI. CDR3 sequence (DNA): TGTGCCAGCTCGCCTGGGACAGCTGAAAAACTGTTTTTT. It translates to CASSPGTAEKLFF. The full variable domain, its missing parts supplied by reference TRBV18 and TRBJ1-4, is NAGVMQNPRHLVRRRGQEARLRCSPMKGHSHVYWYRQLPEEGLKFMVYLQKENIIDESGMPKERFSAEFPKEGPSILRIQQVVRGDSAAYFCASSPGTAEKLFFGSGTQLSVL.

At least ten counts were recorded for this clonotype. The chain combines TRBV20-1 with TRBJ2-3, with 7 bases that match TRBD2. V dropped 3 bases and J dropped 3; count of bases not matched to a gene: 12. The CDR3 sequence is 16 residues long. The V gene's germline CDR1 is DFQATT and CDR2 SNEGSKA (reference sequence). Here the CDR3 DNA reads TGCAGTGCTAGGTCTCATCGCAAAGCGGGGACAGATACGCAGTATTTT. Its protein product is CSARSHRKAGTDTQYF.

In this sample, this clonotype turned up many times. This chain links TRBV10-3 with TRBJ2-5; D tentatively fits TRBD1 or TRBD2 (5 bases each). The V end was cut by 7 bases, the J end by 2 bases, with 11 bases between. The CDR3 covers 13 residues. The germline gives CDR1 ENHRY, CDR2 SYGVKD. CDR3 amino acids: CAITRREQETQYF. CDR3 sequence (DNA): TGTGCCATCACCCGCAGGGAGCAAGAGACCCAGTACTTC.

The CDR3 nucleotides are TGCGCCAGCACCCCAACAGGGGCCCCCTACGAGCAGTACTTC. Translating it yields CASTPTGAPYEQYF. The chain carries TRBV5-1 and TRBJ2-7, with 7 nucleotides matching TRBD1. The V and J ends lost 6 bases and 2 bases, in that order; junction bases with no gene match: 8. The V gene's germline CDR1 is SGHRS and CDR2 YFSETQ. The CDR3 is 14 residues long.

The DNA of the CDR3 is TGTGCCAGCAGCTTGGATAGCGGGAGGGTTGAGACCCAGTACTTC. This gives the protein CASSLDSGRVETQYF. The V and J genes are TRBV5-4 and TRBJ2-5; TRBD2 matches at 11 bases. Germline V gene lookup returns CDR1 SGHNT and CDR2 YYREEE (reference sequence). This CDR3 comprises 15 residues. V shed 0 bases and J 5 bases; nucleotides not matched to a gene: 3.

In this sample, this clonotype turned up a few times. The chain has TRBV19 and TRBJ2-7; 12 nucleotides match TRBD2. With V trimmed by 5 bases and J by 4 bases, 6 bases remained unmatched. The CDR3 sequence is 15 residues long. The germline V gene encodes CDR1 LNHDA and CDR2 SQIVND (reference sequence). This CDR3 is CASSRTSGMAYEQYF. CDR3 nucleotide sequence: TGTGCCAGTAGTCGGACTAGCGGGATGGCATACGAGCAGTACTTC.

V gene TRBV29-1 combines with J gene TRBJ2-1; the D gene could be TRBD1 or TRBD2 (7 bases each). CDR1 and CDR2 from the germline V gene are SQVTM and ANQGSEA. The germline V and J ends were trimmed by 4 bases and 4 bases, with 11 bases remaining between them. This CDR3 comprises 13 residues. CDR3 in DNA: TGCAGCGTTGGACAGGGAGGGTACAATGAGCAGTTCTTC. This codes for CSVGQGGYNEQFF.

This clonotype appeared many times. This rearrangement joins TRBV7-9 to TRBJ2-6; TRBD2 might be the D (5 bases). V was clipped by 8 bases and J by 1 base, with 12 bases between them. This CDR3 region has 15 residues. The germline V gene has CDR1 SEHNR and CDR2 FQNEAQ (reference sequence). The CDR3 bases are TGTGCCAGCGGAGGAATAGGTTCTGGGGCCAACGTCCTGACTTTC. Residues: CASGGIGSGANVLTF. The full variable domain, its missing parts supplied by reference TRBV7-9 and TRBJ2-6, is DTGVSQNPRHKITKRGQNVTFRCDPISEHNRLYWYRQTLGQGPEFLTYFQNEAQLEKSRLLSDRFSAERPKGSFSTLEIQRTEQGDSAMYLCASGGIGSGANVLTFGAGSRLTVL.

The V call is TRBV6-2 or TRBV6-3, the J call TRBJ2-6; tentatively, D is TRBD2 (6 bases). V was trimmed by 6 bases and J by 0 bases, leaving 9 bases between them. The germline CDR1 and CDR2 sequences are MNHEY and SVGEGT. CDR3 length: 15 residues. The CDR3 reads CASSPGGSGANVLTF. The CDR3 coding sequence is TGTGCCAGCAGCCCCGGGGGCTCTGGGGCCAACGTCCTGACTTTC.

This clonotype has ten or more counts. The chain recombines TRBV20-1 with TRBJ2-7; no clear D gene. With 4 bases removed from V and 0 bases from J, the gap between germline ends came to 7 bases. Germline V gene data show CDR1 as DFQATT and CDR2 as SNEGSKA (reference sequence). The CDR3 spans 12 residues. CDR3 bases: TGCAGTGCTACCACAGACTCCTACGAGCAGTACTTC. This gives the protein CSATTDSYEQYF.

Ten or more counts support this clonotype. The chain combines TRBV5-1 with TRBJ2-7, with D possibly being TRBD1 (6 bases). The CDR3 length is 13 residues. The V gene's germline CDR1 is SGHRS and CDR2 YFSETQ. V lost 5 bases to trimming and J lost 3 bases, with 12 bases between them. CDR3 amino acids: CASRRTDNYEQYF. The CDR3 DNA is TGCGCCAGCAGAAGGACAGACAACTACGAGCAGTACTTC.

This clonotype has just a few counts. V gene TRBV4-3 combines with J gene TRBJ2-7; TRBD2 is a possible D gene (7 bases). This CDR3 region has 15 residues. CDR1 is LGHNA and CDR2 is YSLEER in the germline V gene. Deletions cut 4 bases from V and 5 bases from J, with 18 bases between. Here the CDR3 DNA reads TGCGCCAGCAGCCCGTTTGGGGGGGCGCCCCACGAGCAGTACTTC. Amino acids: CASSPFGGAPHEQYF.

The V gene is TRBV6-5, the J gene TRBJ2-2; no firm D call. The CDR3 has 15 amino acids. The germline V and J ends were trimmed by 0 bases and 7 bases, with 12 bases remaining between them. Looked up from germline, CDR1 is MNHEY and CDR2 is SVGAGI. The CDR3 protein is CASSYSWGSDGELFF. In DNA, the CDR3 is TGTGCCAGCAGTTACTCGTGGGGTAGTGACGGGGAGCTGTTTTTT.

This clonotype was detected only a few times. The rearrangement links TRBV19 to TRBJ2-1; 7 positions agree with TRBD1. Germline V gene lookup returns CDR1 LNHDA and CDR2 SQIVND (reference sequence). V lost 4 bases, J lost 9 bases, and 6 bases stayed unmatched. The CDR3 has 13 residues. The CDR3 reads CASSTQHRGEQFF. The CDR3 DNA follows: TGTGCCAGTAGTACGCAACACAGGGGTGAGCAGTTCTTC.